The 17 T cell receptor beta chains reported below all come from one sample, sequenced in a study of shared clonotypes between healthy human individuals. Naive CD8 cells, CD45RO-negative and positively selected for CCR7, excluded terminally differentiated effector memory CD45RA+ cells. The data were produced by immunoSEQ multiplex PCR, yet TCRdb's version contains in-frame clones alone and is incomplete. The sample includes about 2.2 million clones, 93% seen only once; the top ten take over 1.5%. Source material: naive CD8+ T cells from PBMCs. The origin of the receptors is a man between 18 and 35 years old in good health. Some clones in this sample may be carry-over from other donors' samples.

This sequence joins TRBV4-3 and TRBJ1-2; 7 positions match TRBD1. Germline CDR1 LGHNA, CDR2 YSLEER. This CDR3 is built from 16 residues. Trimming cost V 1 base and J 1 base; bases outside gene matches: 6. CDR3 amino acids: CASSQADRRDNYGYTF. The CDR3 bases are TGCGCCAGCAGCCAAGCGGACAGGCGGGATAACTATGGCTACACCTTC.

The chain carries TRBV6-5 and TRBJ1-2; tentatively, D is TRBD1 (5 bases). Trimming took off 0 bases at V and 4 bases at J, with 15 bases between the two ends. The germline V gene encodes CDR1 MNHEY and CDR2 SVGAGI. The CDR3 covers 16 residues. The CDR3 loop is CASSYSTGSLSYGYTF. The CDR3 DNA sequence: TGTGCCAGCAGTTACTCCACAGGAAGCCTTAGCTATGGCTACACCTTC.

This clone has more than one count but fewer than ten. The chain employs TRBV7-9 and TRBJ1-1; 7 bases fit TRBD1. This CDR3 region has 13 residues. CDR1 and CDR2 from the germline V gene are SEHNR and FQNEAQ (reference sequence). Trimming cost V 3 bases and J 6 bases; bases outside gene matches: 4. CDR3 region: CASSFGQVAEAFF. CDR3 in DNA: TGTGCCAGCAGCTTTGGACAGGTGGCTGAAGCTTTCTTT.

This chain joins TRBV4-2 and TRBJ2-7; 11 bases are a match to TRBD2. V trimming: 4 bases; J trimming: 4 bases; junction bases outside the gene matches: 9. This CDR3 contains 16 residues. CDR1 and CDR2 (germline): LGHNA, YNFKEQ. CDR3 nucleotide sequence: TGTGCCAGCAGCCGAGCCCCGGGACTAGCGGCTTACGAGCAGTACTTC. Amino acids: CASSRAPGLAAYEQYF.

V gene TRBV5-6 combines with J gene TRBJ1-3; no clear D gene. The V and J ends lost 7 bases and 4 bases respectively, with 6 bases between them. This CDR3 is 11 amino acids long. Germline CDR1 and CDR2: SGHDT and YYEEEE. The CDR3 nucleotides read TGTGCCAGCTCTCGCGGAAACACCATATATTTT. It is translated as CASSRGNTIYF.

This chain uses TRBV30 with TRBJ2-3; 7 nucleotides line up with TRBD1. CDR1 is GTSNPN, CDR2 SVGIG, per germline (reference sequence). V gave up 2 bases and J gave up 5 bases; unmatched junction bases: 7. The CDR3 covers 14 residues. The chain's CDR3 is CAWSPTGPGDTQYF. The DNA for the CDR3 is TGTGCCTGGAGTCCGACAGGGCCGGGAGATACGCAGTATTTT.

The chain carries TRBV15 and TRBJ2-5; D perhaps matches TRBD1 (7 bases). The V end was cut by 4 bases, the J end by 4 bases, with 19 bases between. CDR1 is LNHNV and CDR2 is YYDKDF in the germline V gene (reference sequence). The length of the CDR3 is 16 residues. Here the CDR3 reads CATSKTAGGFGETQYF. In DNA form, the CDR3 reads TGTGCCACCAGCAAAACCGCAGGGGGGTTCGGAGAGACCCAGTACTTC.

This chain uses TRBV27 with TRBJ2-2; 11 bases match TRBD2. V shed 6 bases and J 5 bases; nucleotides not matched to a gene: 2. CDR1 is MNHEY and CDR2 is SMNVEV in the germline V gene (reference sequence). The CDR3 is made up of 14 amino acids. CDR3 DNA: TGTGCCAGCAGATCTAGCGGGAGGACCGGGGAGCTGTTTTTT. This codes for CASRSSGRTGELFF.

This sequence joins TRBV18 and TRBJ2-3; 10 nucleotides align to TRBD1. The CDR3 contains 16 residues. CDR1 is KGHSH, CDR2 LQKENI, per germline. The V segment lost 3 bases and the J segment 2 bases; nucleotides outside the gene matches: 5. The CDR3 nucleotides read TGTGCCAGCTCACCTCGGACAGGGGGAGTCACAGATACGCAGTATTTT. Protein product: CASSPRTGGVTDTQYF.

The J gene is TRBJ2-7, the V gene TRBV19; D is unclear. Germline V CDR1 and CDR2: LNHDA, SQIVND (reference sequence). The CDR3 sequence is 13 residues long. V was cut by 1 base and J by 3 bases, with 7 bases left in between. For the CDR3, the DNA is TGTGCCAGTAGTATAGTCTCCAACTACGAGCAGTACTTC. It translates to CASSIVSNYEQYF.

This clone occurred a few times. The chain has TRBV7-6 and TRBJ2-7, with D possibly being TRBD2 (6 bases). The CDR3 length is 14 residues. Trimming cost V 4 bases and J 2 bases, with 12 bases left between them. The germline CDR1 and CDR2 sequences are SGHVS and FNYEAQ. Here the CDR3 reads CASSSRGEAYEQYF. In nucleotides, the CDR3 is TGTGCCAGCAGCTCCCGCGGGGAGGCCTACGAGCAGTACTTC.

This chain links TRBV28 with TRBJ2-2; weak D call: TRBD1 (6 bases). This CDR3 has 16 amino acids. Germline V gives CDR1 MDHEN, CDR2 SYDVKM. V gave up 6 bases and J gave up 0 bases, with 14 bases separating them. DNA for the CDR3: TGTGCCAGCAGCTCACAGGGCCTCACGAACACCGGGGAGCTGTTTTTT. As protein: CASSSQGLTNTGELFF. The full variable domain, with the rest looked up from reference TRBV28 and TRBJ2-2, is DVKVTQSSRYLVKRTGEKVFLECVQDMDHENMFWYRQDPGLGLRLIYFSYDVKMKEKGDIPEGYSVSREKKERFSLILESASTNQTSMYLCASSSQGLTNTGELFFGEGSRLTVL.

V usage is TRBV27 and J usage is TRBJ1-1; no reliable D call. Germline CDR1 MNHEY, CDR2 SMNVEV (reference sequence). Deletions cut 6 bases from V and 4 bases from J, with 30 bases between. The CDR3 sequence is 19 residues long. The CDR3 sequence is CASSYSQRGLSVRTTEAFF. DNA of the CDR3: TGTGCCAGCAGCTACTCGCAGAGAGGGTTGTCGGTGCGGACCACTGAAGCTTTCTTT.

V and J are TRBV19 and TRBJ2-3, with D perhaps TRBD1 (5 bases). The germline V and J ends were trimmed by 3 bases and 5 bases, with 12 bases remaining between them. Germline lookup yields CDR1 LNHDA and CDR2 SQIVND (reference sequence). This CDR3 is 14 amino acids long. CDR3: CASSIRAFRDTQYF. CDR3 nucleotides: TGTGCCAGTAGTATCAGGGCCTTTAGAGATACGCAGTATTTT.

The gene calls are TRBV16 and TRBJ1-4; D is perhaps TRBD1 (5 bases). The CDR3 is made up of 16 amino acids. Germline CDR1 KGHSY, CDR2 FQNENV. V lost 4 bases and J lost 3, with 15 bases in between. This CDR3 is CASSPPEAGPNEKLFF. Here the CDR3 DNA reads TGTGCCAGCAGCCCTCCCGAGGCAGGGCCTAATGAAAAACTGTTTTTT.

CDR3 in DNA: TGTGCCAGCAGCCAACGTAGGGGTCAAGAGACCCAGTACTTC. Translating it yields CASSQRRGQETQYF. The rearrangement joins TRBV14 to TRBJ2-5, with D perhaps matching TRBD1 (5 bases). The V and J ends lost 2 bases and 2 bases respectively, with 9 bases between them. Germline-derived CDR1 and CDR2 are SGHDN and FVKESK. This CDR3 region has 14 residues.

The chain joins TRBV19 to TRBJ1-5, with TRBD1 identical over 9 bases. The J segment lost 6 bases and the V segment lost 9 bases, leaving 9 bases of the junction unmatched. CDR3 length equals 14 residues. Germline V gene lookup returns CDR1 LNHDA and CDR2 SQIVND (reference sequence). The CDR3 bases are TGTGCCAGCCGTGGGACAGGGAATACTCAGCCCCAGCATTTT. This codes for CASRGTGNTQPQHF. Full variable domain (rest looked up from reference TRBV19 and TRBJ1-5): DGGITQSPKYLFRKEGQNVTLSCEQNLNHDAMYWYRQDPGQGLRLIYYSQIVNDFQKGDIAEGYSVSREKKESFPLTVTSAQKNPTAFYLCASRGTGNTQPQHFGDGTRLSIL.